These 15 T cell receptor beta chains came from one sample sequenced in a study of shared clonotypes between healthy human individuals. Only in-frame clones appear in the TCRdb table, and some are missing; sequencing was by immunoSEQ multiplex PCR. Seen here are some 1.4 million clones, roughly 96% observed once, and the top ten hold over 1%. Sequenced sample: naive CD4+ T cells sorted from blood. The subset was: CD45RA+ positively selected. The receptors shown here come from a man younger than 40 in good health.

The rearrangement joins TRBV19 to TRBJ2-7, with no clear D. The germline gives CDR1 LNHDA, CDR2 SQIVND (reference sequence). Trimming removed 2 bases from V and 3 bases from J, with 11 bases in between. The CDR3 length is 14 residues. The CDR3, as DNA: TGTGCCAGTAGTATATCCGTGGTTGTCTACGAGCAGTACTTC. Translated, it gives CASSISVVVYEQYF.

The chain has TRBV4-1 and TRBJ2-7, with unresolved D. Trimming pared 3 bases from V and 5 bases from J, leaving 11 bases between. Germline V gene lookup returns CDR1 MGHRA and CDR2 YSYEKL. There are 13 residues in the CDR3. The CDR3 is CASSQAQYDEQYF. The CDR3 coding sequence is TGCGCCAGCAGCCAGGCACAGTATGACGAGCAGTACTTC.

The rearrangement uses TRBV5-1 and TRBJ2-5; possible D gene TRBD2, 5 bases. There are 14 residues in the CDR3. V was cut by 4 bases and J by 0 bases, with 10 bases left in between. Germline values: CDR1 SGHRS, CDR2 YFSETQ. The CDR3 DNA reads TGCGCCAGCAGCGCGTACGGGAACCAAGAGACCCAGTACTTC. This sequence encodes CASSAYGNQETQYF.

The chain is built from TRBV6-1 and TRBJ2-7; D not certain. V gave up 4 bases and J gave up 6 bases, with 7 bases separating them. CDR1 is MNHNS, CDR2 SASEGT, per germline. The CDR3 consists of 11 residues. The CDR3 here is CASSAVSEQYF. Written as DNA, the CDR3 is TGTGCCAGCAGTGCCGTATCCGAGCAGTACTTC.

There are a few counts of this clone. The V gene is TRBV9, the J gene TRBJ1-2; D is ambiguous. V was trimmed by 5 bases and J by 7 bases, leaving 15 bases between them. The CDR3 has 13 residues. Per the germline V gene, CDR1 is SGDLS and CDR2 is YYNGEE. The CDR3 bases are TGTGCCAGCAGTGACGGCGCCCTTGGTGGCTACACCTTC. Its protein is CASSDGALGGYTF.

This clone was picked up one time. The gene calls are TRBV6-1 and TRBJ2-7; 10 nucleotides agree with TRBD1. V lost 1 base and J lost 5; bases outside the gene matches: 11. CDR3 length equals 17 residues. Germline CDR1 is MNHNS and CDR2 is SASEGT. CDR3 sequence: CASSEGGPGQGRDEQYF. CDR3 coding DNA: TGTGCCAGCAGTGAAGGGGGTCCGGGACAGGGGCGCGACGAGCAGTACTTC.

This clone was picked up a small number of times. Here the CDR3 reads CASSPNHQHLISYTF. The CDR3 DNA reads as TGTGCCAGCTCACCCAACCATCAGCATCTGATCAGCTACACCTTC. J is TRBJ1-2 and V is TRBV18; D remains ambiguous. The CDR3 runs 15 residues. V lost 3 bases, J lost 9 bases, and 20 bases lay in between. Per germline, CDR1 KGHSH and CDR2 LQKENI.

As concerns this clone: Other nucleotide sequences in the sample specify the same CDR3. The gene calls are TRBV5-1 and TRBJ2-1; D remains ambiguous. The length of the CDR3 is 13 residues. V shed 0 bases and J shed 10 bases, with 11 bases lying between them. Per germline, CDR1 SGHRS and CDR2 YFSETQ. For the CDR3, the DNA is TGCGCCAGCAGCTTGGTGCCGTCCGGGGAGCAGTTCTTC. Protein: CASSLVPSGEQFF.

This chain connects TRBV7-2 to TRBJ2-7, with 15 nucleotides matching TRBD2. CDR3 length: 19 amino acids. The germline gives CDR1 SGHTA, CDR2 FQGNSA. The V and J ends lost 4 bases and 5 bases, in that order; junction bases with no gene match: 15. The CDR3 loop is CASSSRTSGRARPVHEQYF. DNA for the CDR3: TGTGCCAGCAGCTCGAGGACTAGCGGGAGGGCCCGTCCAGTCCACGAGCAGTACTTC.

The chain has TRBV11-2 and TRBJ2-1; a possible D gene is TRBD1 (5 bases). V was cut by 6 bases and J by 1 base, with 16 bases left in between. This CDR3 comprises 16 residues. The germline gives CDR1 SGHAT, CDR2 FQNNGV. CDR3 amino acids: CASRPDQGISYNEQFF. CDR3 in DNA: TGTGCCAGCAGGCCTGACCAGGGAATTTCCTACAATGAGCAGTTCTTC.

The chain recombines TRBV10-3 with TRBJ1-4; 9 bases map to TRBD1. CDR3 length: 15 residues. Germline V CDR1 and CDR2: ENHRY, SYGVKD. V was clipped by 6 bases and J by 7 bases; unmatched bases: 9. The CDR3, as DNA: TGTGCCATCAGGGAACCGGGACAGGGAGGTGAAAAACTGTTTTTT. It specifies CAIREPGQGGEKLFF.

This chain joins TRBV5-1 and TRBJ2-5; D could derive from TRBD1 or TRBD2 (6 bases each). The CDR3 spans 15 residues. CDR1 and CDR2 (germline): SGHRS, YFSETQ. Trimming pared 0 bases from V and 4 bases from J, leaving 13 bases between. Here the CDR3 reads CASSLGGAVGETQYF. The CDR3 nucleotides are TGCGCCAGCAGCTTGGGGGGGGCCGTTGGAGAGACCCAGTACTTC.

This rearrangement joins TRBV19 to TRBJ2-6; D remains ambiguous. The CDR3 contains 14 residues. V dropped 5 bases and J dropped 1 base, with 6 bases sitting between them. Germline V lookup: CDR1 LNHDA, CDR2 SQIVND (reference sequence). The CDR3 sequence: CASSDVSGANVLTF. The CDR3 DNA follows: TGTGCCAGTAGTGACGTTTCTGGGGCCAACGTCCTGACTTTC.

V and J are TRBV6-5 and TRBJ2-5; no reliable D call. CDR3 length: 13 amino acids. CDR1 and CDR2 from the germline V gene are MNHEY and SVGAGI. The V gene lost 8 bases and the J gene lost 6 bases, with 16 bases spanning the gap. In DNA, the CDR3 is TGTGCCAGCCTCGATCCTACCTTGAAGACCCAGTACTTC. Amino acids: CASLDPTLKTQYF.

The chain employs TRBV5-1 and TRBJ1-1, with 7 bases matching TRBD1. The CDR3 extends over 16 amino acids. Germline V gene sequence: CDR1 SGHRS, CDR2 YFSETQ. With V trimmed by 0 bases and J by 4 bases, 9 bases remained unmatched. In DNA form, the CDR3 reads TGCGCCAGCAGCTTGGCCATTAGGGCAGGGGGCACTGAAGCTTTCTTT. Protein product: CASSLAIRAGGTEAFF.